The 23 T cell receptor beta chains listed next were all sequenced from one sample in a study of shared clonotypes between healthy human individuals. The data were produced by immunoSEQ multiplex PCR, yet TCRdb's version contains in-frame clones alone and is incomplete. The repertoire holds more than 400,000 clones, more than 75% seen once, with around 12% in the top ten. Material for sequencing was PBMCs. The receptors derive from a woman aged 40-49 years in good health. Some clones in this sample may be carry-over from other donors' samples.

The chain has TRBV10-1 and TRBJ1-5, with TRBD1 as a possible D gene (5 bases). The CDR3 consists of 13 residues. The V end lost 6 bases, the J end lost 4 bases, and 10 bases lay between the germline ends. Looked up from germline, CDR1 is WNHNN and CDR2 is SYGVQD (reference sequence). The CDR3, as DNA: TGCGCCAGCAGCAGGGAAGCTAATCAGCCCCAGCATTTT. The encoded protein is CASSREANQPQHF.

This rearrangement joins TRBV30 to TRBJ1-5, with a possible D match to TRBD1 (5 bases). The CDR3 spans 13 residues. Deletions cut 2 bases from V and 6 bases from J, with 11 bases between. Germline values: CDR1 GTSNPN, CDR2 SVGIG (reference sequence). CDR3 region: CAWSQGRGQPQHF. Written as DNA, the CDR3 is TGTGCCTGGAGTCAGGGAAGAGGTCAGCCCCAGCATTTT. Together with reference TRBV30 and TRBJ1-5, the CDR3 gives the full variable domain: SQTIHQWPATLVQPVGSPLSLECTVEGTSNPNLYWYRQAAGRGLQLLFYSVGIGQISSEVPQNLSASRPQDRQFILSSKKLLLSDSGFYLCAWSQGRGQPQHFGDGTRLSIL.

The V gene is TRBV9, the J gene TRBJ2-2, with 8 nucleotides matching TRBD2. Germline V CDR1 and CDR2: SGDLS, YYNGEE. V shed 0 bases, J shed 5 bases, and the junction held 6 bases outside the gene matches. The CDR3 loop spans 16 amino acids. This CDR3 reads CASSVGSGRRTGELFF. The CDR3 DNA is TGTGCCAGCAGCGTAGGCAGCGGGAGAAGAACCGGGGAGCTGTTTTTT.

The CDR3 loop reads CASSSGHGISGANVLTF. The CDR3 bases are TGTGCCAGCAGCTCGGGACACGGCATCTCTGGGGCCAACGTCCTGACTTTC. The rearrangement links TRBV11-3 to TRBJ2-6, with D tentatively TRBD1 (6 bases). Germline-derived CDR1 and CDR2 are SGHNT and YENEEA. V was clipped by 4 bases and J by 0 bases, with 13 bases between them. This CDR3 spans 17 amino acids.

This clone came up once. V gene TRBV28 combines with J gene TRBJ2-1, with a tentative D call TRBD2 (5 bases). V was shortened by 3 bases and J by 3 bases, with 12 bases between the two germline ends. Per germline, CDR1 MDHEN and CDR2 SYDVKM. The CDR3 sequence is 15 residues long. This CDR3 reads CASSFWLADYNEQFF. In DNA, the CDR3 is TGTGCCAGCAGTTTTTGGCTAGCAGACTACAATGAGCAGTTCTTC.

The chain couples TRBV7-8 to TRBJ2-5; D gene uncertain. The V and J ends lost 5 bases and 1 base respectively, with 2 bases between them. CDR1 is SGHVS and CDR2 is FQNEAQ in the germline V gene. This CDR3 spans 11 amino acids. The CDR3 region has the DNA TGTGCCAGCAGCGTCCAAGAGACCCAGTACTTC. Residues: CASSVQETQYF.

CDR3 region: CASSPKAGGYNEQFF. DNA of the CDR3: TGTGCCAGCTCCCCCAAGGCAGGGGGCTACAATGAGCAGTTCTTC. The rearrangement uses TRBV5-4 and TRBJ2-1; 7 bases are a match to TRBD1. V lost 7 bases to trimming and J lost 3 bases; unmatched junction nucleotides: 10. Germline lookup yields CDR1 SGHNT and CDR2 YYREEE (reference sequence). This CDR3 spans 15 amino acids.

Remarks on this clone: An end of the junction differs from the germline gene, which may be a read error. This chain links TRBV7-7 with TRBJ2-1; either TRBD1 or TRBD2 may supply D (5 bases each). CDR1 and CDR2 from the germline V gene are SSHAT and FNYEAQ (reference sequence). This CDR3 has 14 residues. The CDR3: CASSASGTNNEQFF. The CDR3 DNA is TGTGCTAGCAGCGCCTCAGGGACCAACAATGAGCAGTTCTTC.

On this clone itself: The sample contains more than one DNA sequence encoding this CDR3. The gene calls are TRBV28 and TRBJ2-7; D possibly uses TRBD1 or TRBD2 (5 bases each). V was shortened by 2 bases and J by 0 bases, with 14 bases between the two germline ends. The germline gives CDR1 MDHEN, CDR2 SYDVKM. This CDR3 spans 16 amino acids. The CDR3 DNA follows: TGTGCCAGCAGTTTACGACGGTGGGGGAGCTCCTACGAGCAGTACTTC. It translates to CASSLRRWGSSYEQYF.

This chain joins TRBV6-1 and TRBJ2-1; no definite D call. Germline loops: CDR1 MNHNS, CDR2 SASEGT. There are 15 residues in the CDR3. V lost 2 bases to trimming and J lost 8 bases, with 16 bases between them. Here the CDR3 reads CASSEYGSKDDEQFF. DNA of the CDR3: TGTGCCAGCAGTGAATACGGAAGTAAAGACGATGAGCAGTTCTTC.

This clone was seen a handful of times. This rearrangement joins TRBV6-6 to TRBJ1-2; weak D call: TRBD1 (6 bases). Germline loops: CDR1 MNHNY, CDR2 SVGAGI (reference sequence). The CDR3 contains 13 residues. Trimming stripped 7 bases from V and 7 bases from J, with 16 bases between. CDR3 residues: CASKAGASIGYTF. As DNA, the CDR3 is TGTGCCAGCAAAGCAGGGGCGTCGATTGGCTACACCTTC.

The chain recombines TRBV5-3 with TRBJ2-2; TRBD1 or TRBD2 may be the D gene (5 bases each). TRBV5-3 is recorded as an ORF, its role being uncertain. Trimming removed 4 bases at V and 2 bases at J, with 12 bases between. CDR3 length equals 15 residues. The DNA of the CDR3 is TGTGCCAGAAGCCATGGGACCGTCAACACCGGGGAGCTGTTTTTT. It yields the protein CARSHGTVNTGELFF.

Written as DNA, the CDR3 is TGTGCCAGCAGTTCGGGACTAGCGGGAGGGGGGGACAATGAGCAGTTCTTC. This encodes CASSSGLAGGGDNEQFF. The chain joins TRBV5-4 to TRBJ2-1; 16 positions match TRBD2. V trimming: 5 bases; J trimming: 5 bases; junction bases outside the gene matches: 7. The CDR3 is made up of 17 amino acids. CDR1 and CDR2 from the germline V gene are SGHNT and YYREEE (reference sequence). The full variable domain, with the rest looked up from reference TRBV5-4 and TRBJ2-1, is ETGVTQSPTHLIKTRGQQVTLRCSSQSGHNTVSWYQQALGQGPQFIFQYYREEENGRGNFPPRFSGLQFPNYSSELNVNALELDDSALYLCASSSGLAGGGDNEQFFGPGTRLTVL.

The chain links TRBV4-2 to TRBJ2-2, with D tentatively TRBD2 (6 bases). Germline assignment: CDR1 LGHNA and CDR2 YNFKEQ. Trimming removed 4 bases at V and 2 bases at J, with 11 bases between. The CDR3 is 15 amino acids. The CDR3 DNA sequence: TGTGCCAGCAGCCCCGGGGACTTAAACACCGGGGAGCTGTTTTTT. Translating it yields CASSPGDLNTGELFF.

The rearrangement links TRBV7-2 to TRBJ2-7; no firm D call. The CDR3 contains 13 residues. V was pared by 1 base and J by 3 bases, with 7 bases between. Germline CDR1 reads SGHTA; CDR2 reads FQGNSA. The CDR3 loop is CASSLVDLYEQYF. The CDR3 DNA follows: TGTGCCAGCAGCTTAGTCGACCTCTACGAGCAGTACTTC.

The CDR3 loop reads CASSMPGQGIGGDTQYF. CDR3 sequence (DNA): TGTGCCAGCAGCATGCCGGGACAGGGAATTGGGGGAGATACGCAGTATTTT. The rearrangement joins TRBV5-4 to TRBJ2-3; 9 nucleotides match TRBD1. Looked up from germline, CDR1 is SGHNT and CDR2 is YYREEE (reference sequence). Unmatched junction bases numbered 14, after V lost 4 bases and J lost 5 bases. The CDR3 extends over 17 amino acids.

V and J are TRBV7-9 and TRBJ1-2, with D unclear. The CDR3 loop spans 13 amino acids. V was trimmed by 5 bases and J by 4 bases, leaving 11 bases between them. CDR1 is SEHNR, CDR2 FQNEAQ, per germline (reference sequence). CDR3 loop: CASSISSLYGYTF. In DNA, the CDR3 is TGTGCCAGCAGCATCAGCTCCCTCTATGGCTACACCTTC.

The chain recombines TRBV7-4 with TRBJ2-5, with 9 bases fitting TRBD1. The J call is in doubt because the DNA end fits TRBJ2-7 better. Germline V gives CDR1 SGHVT, CDR2 SQSDAQ. The CDR3 length is 17 residues. This CDR3 reads CASSLEGQGIEPYEQYF. For the CDR3, the DNA is TGTGCCAGCAGCTTAGAGGGACAGGGAATTGAGCCCTACGAGCAGTACTTC.

The genes are TRBV2 and TRBJ1-3; D gene uncertain. CDR1 SNHLY and CDR2 FYNNEI come from the germline V gene. The length of the CDR3 is 16 residues. V was trimmed by 2 bases and J by 2 bases, leaving 13 bases between them. The CDR3 loop is CASSENGLGTGNTIYF. CDR3 nucleotide sequence: TGTGCCAGCAGTGAAAACGGGTTGGGAACTGGAAACACCATATATTTT.

The chain carries TRBV23-1 and TRBJ1-5; 8 positions match TRBD1. TRBV23-1 is an open reading frame whose function is uncertain. This CDR3 has 19 residues. The ends lost 3 bases at V and 7 bases at J; junction bases unmatched: 20. The DNA of the CDR3 is TGCGCCAGCAGTCACCGGGGCGGCCAGGGGGCTGTTGAGGGGCAGCCCCAGCATTTT. It translates to CASSHRGGQGAVEGQPQHF.

The chain recombines TRBV14 with TRBJ1-5; perhaps TRBD1 as D (5 bases). Trimming took 5 bases from V and 6 from J, leaving 8 bases between them. This CDR3 is 12 amino acids long. Germline assignment: CDR1 SGHDN and CDR2 FVKESK. The CDR3 is CASSAGFQPQHF. CDR3 coding DNA: TGTGCCAGCAGCGCAGGGTTTCAGCCCCAGCATTTT.

This sequence joins TRBV4-3 and TRBJ1-4; 8 nucleotides match TRBD1. This CDR3 contains 16 residues. Per germline, CDR1 LGHNA and CDR2 YSLEER. The V gene end was trimmed by 0 bases and the J gene end by 3 bases; junction bases not matched to a gene: 3. CDR3 loop: CASSQENRGANEKLFF. The DNA for the CDR3 is TGCGCCAGCAGCCAAGAAAACAGGGGGGCTAATGAAAAACTGTTTTTT.

The J gene is TRBJ1-1, the V gene TRBV2; D is uncertain. V gave up 6 bases and J gave up 0 bases, with 8 bases separating them. The CDR3 has 13 residues. Germline values: CDR1 SNHLY, CDR2 FYNNEI. The CDR3: CASRSRMNTEAFF. CDR3 nucleotide sequence: TGTGCCAGCAGGTCCAGGATGAACACTGAAGCTTTCTTT.